The rows below give T cell receptor beta chains drawn from one sample of a study of blood T cell repertoires in COVID-19. Produced via immunoSEQ multiplex PCR; TCRdb's table is partial and in-frame only. The table has about 87,000 clones, approximately 82% seen once. Sequenced material: peripheral blood. The receptors originated from a woman aged 65 to 85 with acute or convalescent COVID-19. Each CDR3 is given with its conserved first and last residue. D genes are given only for firm matches. Some rows have no size entry. The others give once, few or many, or a class for an expanded clone.

. 16 TRBJ2-1 TRBV5-1 . TGCGCCAGCAGCTTGGCCCCAAAAGACAGAGACAATGAGCAGTTCTTC CASSLAPKDRDNEQFF
. 14 TRBJ2-6 TRBV30 . TGTGCCTGGAACAGGTCCCCTGGGGCCAACGTCCTGACTTTC CAWNRSPGANVLTF
. 15 TRBJ2-2 TRBV18 . TGTGCCAGCTCACAGGGACAACTGAACACCGGGGAGCTGTTTTTT CASSQGQLNTGELFF
. 15 TRBJ1-6 TRBV2 . TGTGCCAGCACTAAATTAGCGGGGGGAAATTCACCCCTCCACTTT CASTKLAGGNSPLHF
. 13 TRBJ1-1 TRBV18 . TGTGCCAGCTCACCAGCGGGGAACACTGAAGCTTTCTTT CASSPAGNTEAFF
. 11 TRBJ2-1 TRBV2 . TGTGCCAGCAGCGGTTACAATGAGCAGTTCTTC CASSGYNEQFF
. 13 TRBJ2-5 TRBV6-5 . TGTGCCAGCGGACGGGGATTCCAAGAGACCCAGTACTTC CASGRGFQETQYF
. 14 TRBJ1-1 TRBV29-1 . TGCAGCGTTTACGTCAGGGGCCGTAGCACTGAAGCTTTCTTT CSVYVRGRSTEAFF
. 14 TRBJ1-1 TRBV9 . TGTGCCAGCAGCGTAGGGGCCAGGGTCACTGAAGCTTTCTTT CASSVGARVTEAFF
. 13 TRBJ2-5 TRBV6-5 . TGTGCCAGCATAGTACAGCCACCCGGGACCCAGTACTTC CASIVQPPGTQYF
TRBD2 15 TRBJ2-5 TRBV7-3 . TGTGCCAGCAGCCCAACCGGGACTAGGGCAGAGACCCAGTACTTC CASSPTGTRAETQYF
TRBD2 15 TRBJ2-1 TRBV7-2 . TGTGCCAGCAGCTTAGTGGGACTAGTAATCAATGAGCAGTTCTTC CASSLVGLVINEQFF
. 18 TRBJ2-6 TRBV19 . TGTGCCAGTCAAGGTTCGAGGGGGTCCAATTCTGGGGCCAACGTCCTGACTTTC CASQGSRGSNSGANVLTF
TRBD1 16 TRBJ1-5 TRBV5-8 . TGTGCCAGCAGCTTGGGGACAGGGCCCGGTCAACAGCCCCAGCATTTT CASSLGTGPGQQPQHF
. 12 TRBJ2-1 TRBV20-1 once TGCAGTGCTAGTCAGGGTGGGAATGAGCAGTTCTTC CSASQGGNEQFF
TRBD2 15 TRBJ2-7 TRBV7-9 . TGTGCCAGCAGCTTTAGCGGGGGGAGCTCCTACGAGCAGTACTTC CASSFSGGSSYEQYF
. 13 TRBJ1-5 TRBV3-1/TRBV3-2 . TGTGCCAGCAGCCAAGATCTAAGTCAGCCCCAGCATTTT CASSQDLSQPQHF
TRBD1 15 TRBJ1-5 TRBV6-5 few TGTGCCAGCAGACAGGGGGGGACTCGCAATCAGCCCCAGCATTTT CASRQGGTRNQPQHF
. 14 TRBJ2-2 TRBV7-8 . TGTGCCAGCAGCTTAGAGAGGGCCACCGGGGAGCTGTTTTTT CASSLERATGELFF
. 14 TRBJ1-5 TRBV6-1 . TGTGCCAGCAGTGAAGTGTTAATTAATCAGCCCCAGCATTTT CASSEVLINQPQHF
TRBD2 14 TRBJ2-2 TRBV5-1 . TGCGCCAGCAGCGACGGGGAGGGGACCGGGGAGCTGTTTTTT CASSDGEGTGELFF
. 13 TRBJ1-1 TRBV11-3 . TGTGCCAGCAGCTTATCCCAGGACACTGAAGCTTTCTTT CASSLSQDTEAFF
TRBD2 15 TRBJ2-7 TRBV5-4 . TGTGCCAGCAGCTTGGGGGGGAGGGGAATCTACGAGCAGTACTTC CASSLGGRGIYEQYF
. 15 TRBJ1-4 TRBV6-5 . TGTGCCAGCAGTTTGGGGCCCTTCTCTAATGAAAAACTGTTTTTT CASSLGPFSNEKLFF
. 15 TRBJ2-5 TRBV5-4 . TGTGCCAGCAGCGGGGGATTTGGAGGGTTAGAGACCCAGTACTTC CASSGGFGGLETQYF
TRBD1 15 TRBJ1-6 TRBV3-1/TRBV3-2 . TGTGCCAGCAGCCTCGGCGGCAGGGGGTTGTCACCCCTCCACTTT CASSLGGRGLSPLHF
. 13 TRBJ1-1 TRBV29-1 . TGCAGCGTTAAGAGGACAGAGAGCACTGAAGCTTTCTTT CSVKRTESTEAFF
. 13 TRBJ2-3 TRBV12-3/TRBV12-4 . TGTGCCAGCAGTTTGGGCCACACAGATACGCAGTATTTT CASSLGHTDTQYF
. 14 TRBJ1-1 TRBV30 . TGTGCCTGGAGGGTCACCGGGTTATACACTGAAGCTTTCTTT CAWRVTGLYTEAFF
TRBD1 16 TRBJ1-2 TRBV5-1 . TGCGCCAGCAGCTCGCAAAGGACAGGGCTGAACTATGGCTACACCTTC CASSSQRTGLNYGYTF
. 15 TRBJ2-1 TRBV13 . TGTGCCAGCAGCTTATACAGAGAGTTCTACAATGAGCAGTTCTTC CASSLYREFYNEQFF
TRBD1 11 TRBJ1-1 TRBV9 . TGTGCCAGCAGGGGACAGGGTGCAGCTTTCTTT CASRGQGAAFF
. 15 TRBJ1-1 TRBV2 . TGTGCCAGCAGTGTATTGGGGGGTTCGAACACTGAAGCTTTCTTT CASSVLGGSNTEAFF
TRBD2 17 TRBJ2-4 TRBV19 . TGTGCCAGTAGTATATGGGCGGGGGATGGAGCCAAAAACATTCAGTACTTC CASSIWAGDGAKNIQYF
. 15 TRBJ2-6 TRBV2 . TGTGCCAGCAGTGTAAGGGGAACTGGGGCCAACGTCCTGACTTTC CASSVRGTGANVLTF
TRBD2 14 TRBJ2-7 TRBV7-9 . TGTGCCTTCGCCCCTAGCGGGGGGGCCCACGAGCAGTACTTC CAFAPSGGAHEQYF
. 12 TRBJ1-2 TRBV3-1/TRBV3-2 . TGTGCCAGCAGCCAATCCAGGTATGGCTACACCTTC CASSQSRYGYTF
. 14 TRBJ1-5 TRBV13 . TGTGCCAGCTCCAAAGGGGCAGGCGGAAAACCCCAGCATTTT CASSKGAGGKPQHF
. 15 TRBJ2-5 TRBV7-9 . TGTGCCAGCAGCTCATACTTCGACACGCTCGAGACCCAGTACTTC CASSSYFDTLETQYF
. 16 TRBJ1-6 TRBV3-1/TRBV3-2 . TGTGCCAGCAGTTTACTAGGGCAGGATCGTAATTCACCCCTCCACTTT CASSLLGQDRNSPLHF
TRBD2 16 TRBJ2-1 TRBV5-4 few TGTGCCAGCGGCCGACCGACTAGCGGGGGTGAAAATGAGCAGTTCTTC CASGRPTSGGENEQFF
. 14 TRBJ1-6 TRBV5-1 few TGCGCCAGCGGGGACTCTGGTCGGGGTTCACCCCTCCACTTT CASGDSGRGSPLHF
. 14 TRBJ1-1 TRBV3-1/TRBV3-2 once TGTGCCAGCAGCCAGCCGGGTCCCATCTCAGAGGCTTTCTTT CASSQPGPISEAFF
TRBD1 14 TRBJ2-7 TRBV27 . TGTGCCAGCACACAGGGACAGGGGAGGAACGAGCAGTACTTC CASTQGQGRNEQYF
. 16 TRBJ1-6 TRBV7-9 once TGTGCCAGCAGCTTAGGTTCGGGCAGGGGCAATTCACCCCTCCACTTT CASSLGSGRGNSPLHF
TRBD1 15 TRBJ1-4 TRBV18 . TGTGCCAGCTCAACACCGGACAGGGGGTATGAAAAACTGTTTTTT CASSTPDRGYEKLFF
TRBD1 17 TRBJ1-3 TRBV4-1 . TGCGCCAGCAGCCAAGCGAGGACAGGGGACTCTGGAAACACCATATATTTT CASSQARTGDSGNTIYF
. 12 TRBJ1-1 TRBV6-5 . TGTGCCAGCTACCCAGGGCAGGCTGAAGCTTTCTTT CASYPGQAEAFF
TRBD2 16 TRBJ2-3 TRBV28 . TGTGCCAGCAGTACGAGACGGGGGGGCGTCCCGGATACGCAGTATTTT CASSTRRGGVPDTQYF
. 15 TRBJ2-2 TRBV15 once TGTGCCACCCGGGGGTCCGGGCCTGCCACCGGGGAGCTGTTTTTT CATRGSGPATGELFF
TRBD1 13 TRBJ2-5 TRBV29-1 . TGCAGCGGTAGACGGACAGGTCAAGAGACCCAGTACTTC CSGRRTGQETQYF